Presented here are 20 T cell receptor beta chains from one specimen sequenced in a study of vaccination and CD4 T cells after COVID-19. These TCRs are of unknown antigen specificity. The Oncomine TCR Beta short-read assay sequenced DNA from cultured CD4+ T cells. MiXCR was run by TCRdb on the PCR reads, yielding one entry per CDR3 protein. The sample consists of tens of thousands of distinct CDR3 sequences, roughly three fifths of them appearing once. Regarding treatment: roughly nine-day PBMC culture with coronavirus spike peptide pools or control peptides (ViraFEST assay). The source was CD4+ T cells from blood, cultured in vitro, collected after SARS-CoV-2 vaccination. All receptors come from a human donor who received a COVID-19 vaccine.

The chain carries TRBV18 and TRBJ2-3; D remains ambiguous. Trimming took 3 bases from V and 0 from J, leaving 13 bases between them. Per the germline V gene, CDR1 is KGHSH and CDR2 is LQKENI. CDR3 length: 16 amino acids. CDR3: CASSPRQVTSTDTQYF. As DNA, the CDR3 is TGTGCCAGCTCACCGAGACAAGTGACCAGCACAGATACGCAGTATTTT.

This chain connects TRBV7-9 to TRBJ1-1; D may be TRBD1 (6 bases). CDR3 length equals 13 residues. V lost 8 bases and J lost 4, with 14 bases in between. The germline V gene has CDR1 SEHNR and CDR2 FQNEAQ (reference sequence). In DNA, the CDR3 is TGTGCCAGCTCATTAACAGGGTCCACTGAAGCTTTCTTT. This codes for CASSLTGSTEAFF.

The chain is built from TRBV19 and TRBJ2-5; TRBD1 aligns across 9 bases. The germline CDR1 and CDR2 sequences are LNHDA and SQIVND (reference sequence). This CDR3 contains 14 residues. J gave up 5 bases and V 5 bases, and 6 bases lay outside the gene matches. The CDR3: CASSGGGQGETQYF. As DNA, the CDR3 is TGTGCCAGTAGTGGAGGGGGACAGGGCGAGACCCAGTACTTC. The full variable domain, with the rest looked up from reference TRBV19 and TRBJ2-5, is DGGITQSPKYLFRKEGQNVTLSCEQNLNHDAMYWYRQDPGQGLRLIYYSQIVNDFQKGDIAEGYSVSREKKESFPLTVTSAQKNPTAFYLCASSGGGQGETQYFGPGTRLLVL.

The rearrangement joins TRBV7-8 to TRBJ2-7; no definite D call. CDR1 SGHVS and CDR2 FQNEAQ come from the germline V gene. This CDR3 region has 14 residues. Trimming removed 0 bases at V and 5 bases at J, with 11 bases between. This CDR3 reads CASSLAEVHDEQYF. In DNA, the CDR3 is TGTGCCAGCAGCTTAGCTGAGGTCCATGACGAGCAGTACTTC.

This clonotype has just a few counts. This chain joins TRBV20-1 and TRBJ2-3; 10 bases are shared with TRBD2. Trimming at V came to 3 bases and at J to 2 bases, leaving 5 bases not matched to a gene. There are 15 residues in the CDR3. Germline values: CDR1 DFQATT, CDR2 SNEGSKA (reference sequence). Here the CDR3 reads CSARGSGGDTDTQYF. The CDR3 nucleotides read TGCAGTGCTAGGGGCAGCGGGGGGGACACAGATACGCAGTATTTT.

The rearrangement joins TRBV10-3 to TRBJ2-1; D is possibly TRBD1 (5 bases). V was cut by 10 bases and J by 2 bases, with 12 bases left in between. Germline lookup yields CDR1 ENHRY and CDR2 SYGVKD. The CDR3 spans 13 residues. The CDR3 is CASRQSPYNEQFF. CDR3 nucleotides: TGTGCCAGCAGACAGAGCCCCTACAATGAGCAGTTCTTC.

In its sample, this clonotype was seen a few times. The chain recombines TRBV15 with TRBJ1-5; no definite D call. The germline V and J ends were trimmed by 0 bases and 5 bases, with 11 bases remaining between them. In germline, CDR1 is LNHNV, CDR2 YYDKDF (reference sequence). The CDR3 is 15 residues long. The CDR3 protein is CATSRDRTLYQPQHF. DNA of the CDR3: TGTGCCACCAGCAGAGATCGGACGTTATATCAGCCCCAGCATTTT.

V and J are TRBV20-1 and TRBJ2-5; TRBD2 matches at 7 bases. V lost 1 base to trimming and J lost 4 bases; unmatched junction nucleotides: 9. The CDR3 contains 15 residues. Germline assignment: CDR1 DFQATT and CDR2 SNEGSKA (reference sequence). The CDR3 DNA follows: TGCAGTGCTAGAGCCCAAGCGGGGTACGCAGAGACCCAGTACTTC. This translates into CSARAQAGYAETQYF.

This clonotype was detected only a few times. The rearrangement joins TRBV6-5 to TRBJ2-5, with D perhaps assigned TRBD1 or TRBD2 (5 bases each). The germline CDR1 and CDR2 sequences are MNHEY and SVGAGI. This CDR3 is built from 16 residues. Trimming removed 2 bases from V and 1 base from J, with 14 bases in between. The CDR3 loop reads CASSYRGGRLQETQYF. The DNA of the CDR3 is TGTGCCAGCAGTTACCGTGGGGGACGCCTCCAAGAGACCCAGTACTTC.

In its sample, this clonotype was seen once. This chain links TRBV30 with TRBJ1-2, with unresolved D. CDR1 and CDR2 (germline): GTSNPN, SVGIG (reference sequence). The V and J ends lost 4 bases and 4 bases respectively, with 10 bases between them. This CDR3 is built from 12 residues. CDR3 residues: CAWNPGSYGYTF. The DNA of the CDR3 is TGTGCCTGGAATCCAGGCAGCTATGGCTACACCTTC.

The CDR3 reads CASSYSLNTGELFF. Written as DNA, the CDR3 is TGTGCCAGCAGTTACTCACTGAACACCGGGGAGCTGTTTTTT. The chain joins TRBV6-5 to TRBJ2-2; D is ambiguous. This CDR3 has 14 residues. From germline, CDR1 is MNHEY and CDR2 SVGAGI. Trimming took off 0 bases at V and 1 base at J, with 3 bases between the two ends.

The chain uses TRBV7-9 and TRBJ1-2; 8 bases match TRBD1. This CDR3 contains 16 residues. Germline V gene sequence: CDR1 SEHNR, CDR2 FQNEAQ (reference sequence). Unmatched junction bases numbered 10, after V lost 5 bases and J lost 2 bases. The CDR3 nucleotides are TGTGCCAGCAGCCTGGGGGTCGGACAGGGAAACTATGGCTACACCTTC. Protein product: CASSLGVGQGNYGYTF.

V is TRBV14 and J is TRBJ1-6; the D is unclear. CDR3 size: 14 residues. The V gene's germline CDR1 is SGHDN and CDR2 FVKESK. Between the trimmed V and J ends, which lost 1 base and 4 bases, there was a span of 5 bases. The DNA for the CDR3 is TGTGCCAGCAGCCAAGGGGATTATAATTCACCCCTCCACTTT. This encodes CASSQGDYNSPLHF.

Only one count was recorded for this clonotype. V is TRBV24-1 and J is TRBJ2-2, with a tentative D call TRBD1 (6 bases). Germline V gene lookup returns CDR1 KGHDR and CDR2 SFDVKD. V lost 6 bases, J lost 7 bases, and 23 bases lay in between. The CDR3 length is 17 residues. The CDR3 bases are TGTGCCACCAGTAACTTAGGACAGCCACCGTTTGACGGGGAGCTGTTTTTT. It codes for CATSNLGQPPFDGELFF.

The V call is TRBV5-1, the J call TRBJ1-2; TRBD1 might be the D (5 bases). The germline V gene has CDR1 SGHRS and CDR2 YFSETQ. V was clipped by 0 bases and J by 3 bases, with 18 bases between them. CDR3 length: 17 amino acids. The CDR3: CASSLGGTTITHYGYTF. CDR3 DNA: TGCGCCAGCAGCTTGGGAGGGACCACTATTACCCACTATGGCTACACCTTC. Full variable domain (outside the CDR3, taken from reference TRBV5-1 and TRBJ1-2): KAGVTQTPRYLIKTRGQQVTLSCSPISGHRSVSWYQQTPGQGLQFLFEYFSETQRNKGNFPGRFSGRQFSNSRSEMNVSTLELGDSALYLCASSLGGTTITHYGYTFGSGTRLTVV.

This chain joins TRBV6-5 and TRBJ1-5; 8 nucleotides line up with TRBD1. The V segment lost 4 bases and the J segment 6 bases; nucleotides outside the gene matches: 5. The CDR3 covers 14 residues. Germline values: CDR1 MNHEY, CDR2 SVGAGI. The CDR3 nucleotides read TGTGCCAGCAGTTCAGGGGGCCCTAGTCAGCCCCAGCATTTT. Protein sequence: CASSSGGPSQPQHF.

The chain couples TRBV7-9 to TRBJ1-5; 12 bases line up with TRBD1. The junction had 6 bases not matched to a gene; V was cut back by 1 base and J by 2 bases. The CDR3 totals 18 residues. Germline V gene lookup returns CDR1 SEHNR and CDR2 FQNEAQ (reference sequence). The CDR3 region is CASSLVGTGGAGNQPQHF. The CDR3 DNA follows: TGTGCCAGCAGCTTAGTAGGGACAGGGGGCGCGGGCAATCAGCCCCAGCATTTT.

This clonotype has only a few counts. The V call is TRBV11-2, the J call TRBJ2-3; D unclear. V lost 1 base and J 6 bases, leaving 14 bases between the germline ends. Germline V gene sequence: CDR1 SGHAT, CDR2 FQNNGV. The CDR3 covers 15 residues. The chain's CDR3 is CASSLGSAHVDTQYF. As DNA, the CDR3 is TGTGCCAGCAGCTTAGGGTCTGCCCACGTGGATACGCAGTATTTT.

The V and J genes are TRBV12-3 or TRBV12-4 and TRBJ2-1; 8 nucleotides align to TRBD1. The J segment lost 0 bases and the V segment lost 7 bases, leaving 8 bases of the junction unmatched. The CDR3 extends over 16 amino acids. In nucleotides, the CDR3 is TGTGCCAGCATCATCGGACAGGGCAGCTCCTACAATGAGCAGTTCTTC. Protein: CASIIGQGSSYNEQFF.

V gene TRBV6-5 combines with J gene TRBJ2-3; 7 bases fit TRBD2. Per germline, CDR1 MNHEY and CDR2 SVGAGI. The CDR3 extends over 16 amino acids. V lost 0 bases to trimming and J lost 2 bases; unmatched junction nucleotides: 5. The CDR3 bases are TGTGCCAGCAGTTACTCTTGGACTAGGGCCACAGATACGCAGTATTTT. Translated: CASSYSWTRATDTQYF.